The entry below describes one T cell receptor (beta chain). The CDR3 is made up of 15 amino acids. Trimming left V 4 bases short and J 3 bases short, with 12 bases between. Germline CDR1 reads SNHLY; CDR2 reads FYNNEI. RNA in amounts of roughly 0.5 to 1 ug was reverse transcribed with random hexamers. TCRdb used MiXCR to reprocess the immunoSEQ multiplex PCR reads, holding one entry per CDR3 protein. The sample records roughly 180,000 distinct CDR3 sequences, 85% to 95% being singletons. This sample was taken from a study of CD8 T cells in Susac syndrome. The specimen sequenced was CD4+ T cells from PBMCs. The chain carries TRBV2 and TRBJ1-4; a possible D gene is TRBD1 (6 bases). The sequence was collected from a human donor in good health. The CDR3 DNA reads TGTGCCAGCAGTGCCTACAGGGCAGCTAATGAAAAACTGTTTTTT. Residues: CASSAYRAANEKLFF.